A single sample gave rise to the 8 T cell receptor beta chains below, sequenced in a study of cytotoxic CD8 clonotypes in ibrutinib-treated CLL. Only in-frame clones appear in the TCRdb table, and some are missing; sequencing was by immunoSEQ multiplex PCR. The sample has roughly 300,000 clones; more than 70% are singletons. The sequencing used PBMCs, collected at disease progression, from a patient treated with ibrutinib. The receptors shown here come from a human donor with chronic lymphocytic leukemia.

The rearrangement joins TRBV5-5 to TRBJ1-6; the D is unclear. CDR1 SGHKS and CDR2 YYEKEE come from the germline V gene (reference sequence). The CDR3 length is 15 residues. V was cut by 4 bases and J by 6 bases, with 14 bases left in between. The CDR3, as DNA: TGTGCCAGCAGCCAGAGCATAAAACTTAATTCACCCCTCCACTTT. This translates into CASSQSIKLNSPLHF.

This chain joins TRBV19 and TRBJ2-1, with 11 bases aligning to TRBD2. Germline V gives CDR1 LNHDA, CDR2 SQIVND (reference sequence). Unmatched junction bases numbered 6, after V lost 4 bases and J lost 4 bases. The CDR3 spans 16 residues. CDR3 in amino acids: CASSTQTSGIYNEQFF. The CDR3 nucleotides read TGTGCCAGTAGTACCCAGACTAGCGGGATATACAATGAGCAGTTCTTC.

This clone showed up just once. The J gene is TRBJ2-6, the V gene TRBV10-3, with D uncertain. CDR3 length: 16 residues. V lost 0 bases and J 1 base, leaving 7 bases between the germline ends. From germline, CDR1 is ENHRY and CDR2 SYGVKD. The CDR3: CAISESPGSGANVLTF. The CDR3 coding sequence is TGTGCCATCAGTGAGTCACCTGGGTCTGGGGCCAACGTCCTGACTTTC.

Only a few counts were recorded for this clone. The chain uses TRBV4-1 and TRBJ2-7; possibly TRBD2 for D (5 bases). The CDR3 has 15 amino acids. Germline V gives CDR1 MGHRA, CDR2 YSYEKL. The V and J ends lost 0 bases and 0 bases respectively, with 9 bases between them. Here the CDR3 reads CASSQDGGPSYEQYF. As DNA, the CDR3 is TGCGCCAGCAGCCAAGATGGAGGCCCCTCCTACGAGCAGTACTTC.

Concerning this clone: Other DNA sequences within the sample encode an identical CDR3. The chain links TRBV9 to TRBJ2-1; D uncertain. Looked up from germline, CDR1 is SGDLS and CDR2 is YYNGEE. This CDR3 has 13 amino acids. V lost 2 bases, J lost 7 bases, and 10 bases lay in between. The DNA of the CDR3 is TGTGCCAGCAGCGTCGGCAGCTATAATGAGCAGTTCTTC. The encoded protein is CASSVGSYNEQFF. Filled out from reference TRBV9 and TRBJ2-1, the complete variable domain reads DSGVTQTPKHLITATGQRVTLRCSPRSGDLSVYWYQQSLDQGLQFLIQYYNGEERAKGNILERFSAQQFPDLHSELNLSSLELGDSALYFCASSVGSYNEQFFGPGTRLTVL.

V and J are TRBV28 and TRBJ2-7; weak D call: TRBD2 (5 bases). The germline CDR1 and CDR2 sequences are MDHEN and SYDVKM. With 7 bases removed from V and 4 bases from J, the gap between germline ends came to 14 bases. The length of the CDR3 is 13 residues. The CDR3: CASNRDPSYEQYF. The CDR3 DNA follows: TGTGCCAGCAATCGGGATCCGAGTTACGAGCAGTACTTC.

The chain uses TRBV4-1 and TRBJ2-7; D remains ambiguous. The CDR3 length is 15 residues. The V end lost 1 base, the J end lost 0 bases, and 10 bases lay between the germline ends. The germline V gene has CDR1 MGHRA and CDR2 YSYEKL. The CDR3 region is CASSQGVGSSYEQYF. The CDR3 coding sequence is TGCGCCAGCAGCCAAGGGGTGGGAAGCTCCTACGAGCAGTACTTC.

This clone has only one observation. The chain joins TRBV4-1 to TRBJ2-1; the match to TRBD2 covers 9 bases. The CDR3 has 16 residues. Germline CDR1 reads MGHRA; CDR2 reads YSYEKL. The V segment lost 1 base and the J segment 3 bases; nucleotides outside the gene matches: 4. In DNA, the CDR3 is TGCGCCAGCAGCCAAGTGCGGGGGGGCTTCTACAATGAGCAGTTCTTC. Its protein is CASSQVRGGFYNEQFF.